The rows below give T cell receptor beta chains drawn from one sample of a study of CD8 T cells in ankylosing spondylitis. TCRdb re-called the 5' RACE reads through MiXCR, storing one row per CDR3 protein. The sample gives some 100,000 distinct CDR3 sequences, almost 8.5% of which show up once; approximately 9.9% is in the top ten. Sequencing used blood, either unsorted or a sorted T cell fraction (not recorded which). These receptors were collected from a male donor with ankylosing spondylitis or in good health (not recorded which). Both conserved end residues are part of each CDR3. Each record gives: V gene, J gene, clone size, D gene, CDR3 protein, CDR3 DNA. The D gene is left open where the match is weak. The size field is filled for only some rows; it gives once, few, many or a size class.

v_gene: TRBV30; j_gene: TRBJ1-1; abundance: -; d_gene: -; CDR3aa: CAWVDRNTEAFF; CDR3nt: TGTGCCTGGGTCGACAGGAACACTGAAGCTTTCTTT
v_gene: TRBV30; j_gene: TRBJ2-3; abundance: -; d_gene: -; CDR3aa: CACFGVSTDTQYF; CDR3nt: TGTGCCTGCTTTGGGGTCAGCACAGATACGCAGTATTTT
v_gene: TRBV3-1; j_gene: TRBJ2-7; abundance: many; d_gene: -; CDR3aa: CASSRTTYEQYF; CDR3nt: TGTGCCAGCAGCCGTACCACCTACGAGCAGTACTTC
v_gene: TRBV3-1; j_gene: TRBJ2-7; abundance: many; d_gene: TRBD2; CDR3aa: CASSPWGLAGVTYEQYF; CDR3nt: TGTGCCAGCAGCCCCTGGGGACTAGCGGGAGTCACCTACGAGCAGTACTTC
v_gene: TRBV30; j_gene: TRBJ2-5; abundance: many; d_gene: -; CDR3aa: CAWRGRDQETQYF; CDR3nt: TGTGCCTGGAGGGGACGGGACCAAGAGACCCAGTACTTC
v_gene: TRBV20-1; j_gene: TRBJ1-3; abundance: many; d_gene: -; CDR3aa: CSATTVPLGDTIYF; CDR3nt: TGCAGTGCTACGACAGTTCCTCTCGGGGACACCATATATTTT
v_gene: TRBV20-1; j_gene: TRBJ1-1; abundance: many; d_gene: -; CDR3aa: CSALSPRGIPEAFF; CDR3nt: TGCAGTGCTCTCTCCCCCCGGGGAATCCCTGAAGCTTTCTTT
v_gene: TRBV7-8; j_gene: TRBJ2-3; abundance: many; d_gene: TRBD2; CDR3aa: CASSLGLEADTQYF; CDR3nt: TGTGCCAGCAGCCTAGGACTAGAGGCAGATACGCAGTATTTT
v_gene: TRBV19; j_gene: TRBJ1-1; abundance: -; d_gene: TRBD1; CDR3aa: CARDRGKNTEAFF; CDR3nt: TGTGCCAGGGACAGGGGGAAAAACACTGAAGCTTTCTTT
v_gene: TRBV5-6; j_gene: TRBJ2-1; abundance: many; d_gene: -; CDR3aa: CASSLGGLYNEQFF; CDR3nt: TGTGCCAGCAGCTTGGGGGGACTTTACAATGAGCAGTTCTTC
v_gene: TRBV4-3; j_gene: TRBJ1-4; abundance: -; d_gene: -; CDR3aa: CASSQGTGPNEKLFF; CDR3nt: TGCGCCAGCAGCCAAGGAACAGGGCCTAATGAAAAACTGTTTTTT
v_gene: TRBV3-1; j_gene: TRBJ2-5; abundance: few; d_gene: -; CDR3aa: CASSQDFSGRQETQYF; CDR3nt: TGTGCCAGCAGCCAAGATTTCTCAGGGAGACAAGAGACCCAGTACTTC
v_gene: TRBV6-2/TRBV6-3; j_gene: TRBJ1-2; abundance: many; d_gene: -; CDR3aa: CASSSLGGYTF; CDR3nt: TGTGCCAGCAGTTCCCTGGGTGGCTACACCTTC
v_gene: TRBV4-2; j_gene: TRBJ2-7; abundance: -; d_gene: -; CDR3aa: CAMGPGLALSSYEQYF; CDR3nt: TGTGCCATGGGCCCTGGGCTAGCGTTGAGCTCCTACGAGCAGTACTTC
v_gene: TRBV4-1; j_gene: TRBJ2-7; abundance: many; d_gene: TRBD1; CDR3aa: CASSQDGDRVREQYF; CDR3nt: TGCGCCAGCAGCCAAGATGGGGACAGGGTAAGAGAGCAGTACTTC
v_gene: TRBV7-9; j_gene: TRBJ2-7; abundance: many; d_gene: TRBD1; CDR3aa: CASSPADRIYEQYF; CDR3nt: TGTGCCAGCAGCCCCGCGGACAGGATCTACGAGCAGTACTTC
v_gene: TRBV2; j_gene: TRBJ1-5; abundance: many; d_gene: -; CDR3aa: CASSERVGNQPQHF; CDR3nt: TGTGCCAGCAGTGAAAGGGTTGGCAATCAGCCCCAGCATTTT
v_gene: TRBV7-2; j_gene: TRBJ2-3; abundance: many; d_gene: -; CDR3aa: CASSFRTVTDTQYF; CDR3nt: TGTGCCAGCAGCTTCCGGACAGTCACAGATACGCAGTATTTT
v_gene: TRBV7-7; j_gene: TRBJ2-1; abundance: many; d_gene: -; CDR3aa: CASSLSTSSYNEQFF; CDR3nt: TGTGCTAGCAGCTTAAGTACGAGCTCCTACAATGAGCAGTTCTTC
v_gene: TRBV9; j_gene: TRBJ1-3; abundance: few; d_gene: TRBD1; CDR3aa: CASSGRQGLLDF; CDR3nt: TGTGCCAGCAGCGGTCGACAGGGCCTTTTGGATTTT
v_gene: TRBV18; j_gene: TRBJ2-6; abundance: few; d_gene: TRBD1; CDR3aa: CASSPTGTGVLSGANVLTF; CDR3nt: TGTGCCAGCTCACCAACCGGGACAGGTGTTCTTTCTGGGGCCAACGTCCTGACTTTC
v_gene: TRBV7-2; j_gene: TRBJ2-3; abundance: -; d_gene: -; CDR3aa: CASSRTLDTQYF; CDR3nt: TGTGCCAGCAGCCGGACACTTGATACGCAGTATTTT
v_gene: TRBV7-9; j_gene: TRBJ2-7; abundance: few; d_gene: -; CDR3aa: CASSLARSSLDYEQYF; CDR3nt: TGTGCCAGCAGCTTAGCCCGGTCATCTCTTGACTACGAGCAGTACTTC
v_gene: TRBV27; j_gene: TRBJ2-3; abundance: many; d_gene: -; CDR3aa: CASSSPRGGSGTDTQYF; CDR3nt: TGTGCCAGCAGTTCCCCTAGGGGCGGGTCTGGCACAGATACGCAGTATTTT
v_gene: TRBV19; j_gene: TRBJ2-3; abundance: -; d_gene: TRBD2; CDR3aa: CASSLRGGRAADTQYF; CDR3nt: TGTGCCAGTAGCCTGCGTGGCGGGAGGGCCGCAGATACGCAGTATTTT
v_gene: TRBV7-2; j_gene: TRBJ1-5; abundance: many; d_gene: -; CDR3aa: CASSSVDSNQPQHF; CDR3nt: TGTGCCAGCAGCTCGGTTGATAGCAATCAGCCCCAGCATTTT
v_gene: TRBV7-2; j_gene: TRBJ1-1; abundance: many; d_gene: -; CDR3aa: CASSFHRDVKAFF; CDR3nt: TGTGCCAGCAGCTTTCATAGGGACGTAAAAGCTTTCTTT
v_gene: TRBV11-2; j_gene: TRBJ2-1; abundance: many; d_gene: -; CDR3aa: CASSRGSWTEQFF; CDR3nt: TGTGCCAGCAGCAGAGGGAGTTGGACTGAGCAGTTCTTC
v_gene: TRBV7-2; j_gene: TRBJ2-7; abundance: many; d_gene: -; CDR3aa: CASSLDRFQVTYEQYF; CDR3nt: TGTGCCAGCAGCTTAGACAGGTTCCAGGTTACCTACGAGCAGTACTTC
v_gene: TRBV12-3/TRBV12-4; j_gene: TRBJ2-5; abundance: once; d_gene: -; CDR3aa: CASSLRRTQYF; CDR3nt: TGTGCCAGCAGTTTGCGGCGGACCCAGTACTTC
v_gene: TRBV11-3; j_gene: TRBJ1-6; abundance: many; d_gene: TRBD1; CDR3aa: CASSDGTGGNSPLHF; CDR3nt: TGTGCCAGCAGCGATGGGACAGGGGGTAATTCACCCCTCCACTTT
v_gene: TRBV7-2; j_gene: TRBJ1-5; abundance: many; d_gene: TRBD1; CDR3aa: CASSFRGQSNQPQHF; CDR3nt: TGTGCCAGCAGCTTCAGGGGGCAGAGCAATCAGCCCCAGCATTTT
v_gene: TRBV10-3; j_gene: TRBJ2-7; abundance: many; d_gene: TRBD2; CDR3aa: CAISDPRGDDEQYF; CDR3nt: TGTGCCATCAGTGATCCTCGGGGGGACGACGAGCAGTACTTC
v_gene: TRBV10-3; j_gene: TRBJ2-7; abundance: -; d_gene: TRBD1; CDR3aa: CAISEDRGTGDGAYEQYF; CDR3nt: TGTGCCATCAGTGAGGACAGGGGGACGGGGGACGGGGCCTACGAGCAGTACTTC
v_gene: TRBV4-3; j_gene: TRBJ2-7; abundance: many; d_gene: -; CDR3aa: CASSPTRGTYEQYF; CDR3nt: TGCGCCAGCAGCCCCACTCGGGGTACCTACGAGCAGTACTTC
v_gene: TRBV7-3; j_gene: TRBJ2-1; abundance: many; d_gene: TRBD2; CDR3aa: CASSPSLAGEQFF; CDR3nt: TGTGCCAGCAGCCCGTCACTAGCGGGTGAGCAGTTCTTC
v_gene: TRBV29-1; j_gene: TRBJ2-5; abundance: many; d_gene: -; CDR3aa: CSVTREETQYF; CDR3nt: TGCAGCGTAACACGAGAGGAGACCCAGTACTTC
v_gene: TRBV20-1; j_gene: TRBJ1-2; abundance: many; d_gene: TRBD1; CDR3aa: CSAARAGGSSTF; CDR3nt: TGCAGTGCCGCTCGGGCAGGGGGGTCTTCCACCTTC
v_gene: TRBV29-1; j_gene: TRBJ1-2; abundance: many; d_gene: -; CDR3aa: CSVGGGPSYTF; CDR3nt: TGCAGCGTTGGAGGGGGTCCGAGCTACACCTTC
v_gene: TRBV30; j_gene: TRBJ1-1; abundance: few; d_gene: -; CDR3aa: CAWSETVYTEAFF; CDR3nt: TGTGCCTGGAGTGAGACAGTTTACACTGAAGCTTTCTTT
v_gene: TRBV9; j_gene: TRBJ1-5; abundance: few; d_gene: -; CDR3aa: CASSVGQDNQPQHF; CDR3nt: TGTGCCAGCAGCGTAGGACAGGACAATCAGCCCCAGCATTTT
v_gene: TRBV29-1; j_gene: TRBJ2-2; abundance: many; d_gene: TRBD1; CDR3aa: CSATGGFTNTGELFF; CDR3nt: TGCAGCGCTACAGGGGGCTTTACGAACACCGGGGAGCTGTTTTTT
v_gene: TRBV6-1; j_gene: TRBJ1-5; abundance: few; d_gene: -; CDR3aa: CASSGDIGNQPQHF; CDR3nt: TGTGCCAGCAGTGGGGACATTGGCAATCAGCCCCAGCATTTT
v_gene: TRBV14; j_gene: TRBJ1-1; abundance: many; d_gene: -; CDR3aa: CASSRGWGTFF; CDR3nt: TGTGCCAGCAGCCGCGGGTGGGGGACTTTCTTT
v_gene: TRBV6-1; j_gene: TRBJ2-2; abundance: many; d_gene: TRBD2; CDR3aa: CASSARFGTSGRTGELFF; CDR3nt: TGTGCCAGCAGTGCACGGTTTGGGACTAGCGGCCGTACCGGGGAGCTGTTTTTT
v_gene: TRBV12-3/TRBV12-4; j_gene: TRBJ2-1; abundance: many; d_gene: -; CDR3aa: CASSSTGGEQFF; CDR3nt: TGTGCCAGCAGTTCGACCGGGGGTGAGCAGTTCTTC
v_gene: TRBV7-7; j_gene: TRBJ2-5; abundance: many; d_gene: TRBD2; CDR3aa: CASSYGTSGNQETQYF; CDR3nt: TGTGCTAGCAGCTACGGGACTAGCGGGAATCAAGAGACCCAGTACTTC
v_gene: TRBV7-9; j_gene: TRBJ2-1; abundance: many; d_gene: TRBD2; CDR3aa: CASSLKLRTSGPTMQFF; CDR3nt: TGTGCCAGCAGCTTGAAACTAAGGACTAGCGGACCCACGATGCAGTTCTTC
v_gene: TRBV5-5; j_gene: TRBJ2-7; abundance: -; d_gene: -; CDR3aa: CASSTTGPSSYEQYF; CDR3nt: TGTGCCAGCAGTACGACCGGGCCGAGCTCCTACGAGCAGTACTTC
v_gene: TRBV5-1; j_gene: TRBJ1-1; abundance: many; d_gene: -; CDR3aa: CASSLKWGGDEAFF; CDR3nt: TGCGCCAGCAGCTTGAAATGGGGCGGCGATGAAGCTTTCTTT
v_gene: TRBV5-6; j_gene: TRBJ2-3; abundance: many; d_gene: -; CDR3aa: CASSHVSTDTQYF; CDR3nt: TGTGCCAGCAGCCATGTTTCCACAGATACGCAGTATTTT
v_gene: TRBV20-1; j_gene: TRBJ2-5; abundance: many; d_gene: -; CDR3aa: CSASRRETQYF; CDR3nt: TGCAGTGCTAGCAGGCGGGAGACCCAGTACTTC
v_gene: TRBV9; j_gene: TRBJ2-2; abundance: many; d_gene: -; CDR3aa: CASSVVRNTGELFF; CDR3nt: TGTGCCAGCAGCGTAGTGCGAAACACCGGGGAGCTGTTTTTT
v_gene: TRBV15; j_gene: TRBJ1-3; abundance: few; d_gene: TRBD1; CDR3aa: CATSRVGGYGNTIYF; CDR3nt: TGTGCCACCAGCAGAGTAGGGGGCTATGGAAACACCATATATTTT